The T cell receptor beta chain described here comes from a study of blood T cells in healthy people across ages. The V segment lost 5 bases and the J segment 6 bases; nucleotides outside the gene matches: 5. Per germline, CDR1 MNHNY and CDR2 SVGAGI (reference sequence). The CDR3 runs 14 residues. Study results and limitations: Changes seen in expanded clonotypes were possibly confounded by donor CMV status left unknown. Diversity estimates drawn from one million T cells were deemed underestimates.

A few counts support this clonotype. Its cognate antigen is unknown. No fewer than 6 million PBMCs went into each sample. For the second PCR, which ran for about 7 to 11 cycles, a sample-barcoded 5' primer and a J-beta primer mix were used. TCRdb redid the calling of the 5' RACE reads with MiXCR, one entry per CDR3 protein. The table lists about 800,000 distinct CDR3 sequences, about 62% of them singletons. The clonotype originates from a man younger than 45 in good health. The specimen was blood. This rearrangement joins TRBV6-6 to TRBJ2-4; 9 nucleotides agree with TRBD2. This CDR3 is CASSRSGGGNIQYF. In DNA, the CDR3 is TGTGCCAGCAGTCGTAGCGGGGGTGGAAACATTCAGTACTTC.